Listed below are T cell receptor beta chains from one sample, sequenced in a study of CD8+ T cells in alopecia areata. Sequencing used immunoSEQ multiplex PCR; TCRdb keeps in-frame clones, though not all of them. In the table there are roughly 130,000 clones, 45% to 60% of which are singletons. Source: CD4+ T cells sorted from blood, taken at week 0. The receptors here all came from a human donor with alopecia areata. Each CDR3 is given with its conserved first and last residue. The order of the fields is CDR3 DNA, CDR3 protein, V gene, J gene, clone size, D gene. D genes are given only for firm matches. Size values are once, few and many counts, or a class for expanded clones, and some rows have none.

DNA: TGTGCCAGCACCGGCAACTATGGCTACACCTTC
CDR3: CASTGNYGYTF
V: TRBV2
J: TRBJ1-2
size: -
D: -

DNA: TGTGCCATCAGTGACCCGGGACAGAGCACAGATACGCAGTATTTT
CDR3: CAISDPGQSTDTQYF
V: TRBV10-3
J: TRBJ2-3
size: few
D: TRBD1

DNA: TGTGCCAGCAGCGCGCGCGGGACAACGAACACCGGGGAGCTGTTTTTT
CDR3: CASSARGTTNTGELFF
V: TRBV7-3
J: TRBJ2-2
size: -
D: -

DNA: TGTGCCAGCAGTGAGTCAGGACCTGTAGAGACCCAGTACTTC
CDR3: CASSESGPVETQYF
V: TRBV2
J: TRBJ2-5
size: many
D: -

DNA: TGTGCCAGCAGTCCACTTGGGACTAGCGGGAGGTCTGCGTTGCGCCACGAGCAGTACTTC
CDR3: CASSPLGTSGRSALRHEQYF
V: TRBV27
J: TRBJ2-7
size: -
D: TRBD2

DNA: TGTGCCAGCAGCATAGGACAGGAAACAAAAGAGACCCAGTACTTC
CDR3: CASSIGQETKETQYF
V: TRBV5-6
J: TRBJ2-5
size: -
D: TRBD1

DNA: TGTGCCTGGGGGGGTAGCGGGAGGGCCGAGACCCAGTACTTC
CDR3: CAWGGSGRAETQYF
V: TRBV30
J: TRBJ2-5
size: -
D: TRBD2

DNA: TGTGCCAGTAGTATCGGGGGCCTTGGATCCGGCTACACCTTC
CDR3: CASSIGGLGSGYTF
V: TRBV19
J: TRBJ1-2
size: -
D: -

DNA: TGTGCCAGCAGCCCTAGGGGTAGGGGTACTGTAGAGCAGTACTTC
CDR3: CASSPRGRGTVEQYF
V: TRBV7-8
J: TRBJ2-7
size: -
D: -

DNA: TGTGCCAGCAGTTTATCGGGGCAGGGGGCATTCGGAGAGCCCCAGCATTTT
CDR3: CASSLSGQGAFGEPQHF
V: TRBV27
J: TRBJ1-5
size: -
D: TRBD1

DNA: TGTGCCAGCAGTCCGGGACAGTCCTCTGGGGCCAACGTCCTGACTTTC
CDR3: CASSPGQSSGANVLTF
V: TRBV7-3
J: TRBJ2-6
size: -
D: TRBD1

DNA: TGTGCCAGCAGTTTGGAGGGGGCGCAACCGCAGTATTTT
CDR3: CASSLEGAQPQYF
V: TRBV27
J: TRBJ2-3
size: -
D: -

DNA: TGTGCCAGCAGCTCGATGACAGGGGGAGAGACCCAGTACTTC
CDR3: CASSSMTGGETQYF
V: TRBV9
J: TRBJ2-5
size: few
D: TRBD1

DNA: TGCGCCAGCAGCTTAGGTGGGGCACTTAGGAACACTGAAGCTTTCTTT
CDR3: CASSLGGALRNTEAFF
V: TRBV5-1
J: TRBJ1-1
size: -
D: -

DNA: TGTGCCAGCAGTTTAATGTCAAGCTTTGGTGAGACCCAGTACTTC
CDR3: CASSLMSSFGETQYF
V: TRBV27
J: TRBJ2-5
size: -
D: -

DNA: TGCAGTGCTTACAGGGTCGGTGGCTACACCTTC
CDR3: CSAYRVGGYTF
V: TRBV20-1
J: TRBJ1-2
size: -
D: -

DNA: TGCAGCGTTCGGCACGGTGAGAACACCGGGGAGCTGTTTTTT
CDR3: CSVRHGENTGELFF
V: TRBV29-1
J: TRBJ2-2
size: -
D: -

DNA: TGCGCCAGCACCCCAGGACAGGGGGCTCAAGAGACCCAGTACTTC
CDR3: CASTPGQGAQETQYF
V: TRBV5-1
J: TRBJ2-5
size: few
D: TRBD1

DNA: TGTGCCTGGAGTATCCAGGGAGGTTTCAGGAGGAATCAGCCCCAGCATTTT
CDR3: CAWSIQGGFRRNQPQHF
V: TRBV30
J: TRBJ1-5
size: -
D: -

DNA: TGCGCCAGCAGCCTCTCACAGGGGGCGTCCAGCTATGGCTACACCTTC
CDR3: CASSLSQGASSYGYTF
V: TRBV4-1
J: TRBJ1-2
size: few
D: TRBD1

DNA: TGTGCCAGCAGCCCAGGGGTGGGGGCCACTGAAGCTTTCTTT
CDR3: CASSPGVGATEAFF
V: TRBV27
J: TRBJ1-1
size: -
D: -

DNA: TGTGCCAGCAGCTCCCGACCGAGTAATGAAAAACTGTTTTTT
CDR3: CASSSRPSNEKLFF
V: TRBV11-2
J: TRBJ1-4
size: -
D: -

DNA: TGTGCCAGCAGCAAGGACAGTGGCTATGGCTACACCTTC
CDR3: CASSKDSGYGYTF
V: TRBV11-1
J: TRBJ1-2
size: -
D: -

DNA: TGTGCCAGCAGTTTAGCGGCCTCTAGCACAGATACGCAGTATTTT
CDR3: CASSLAASSTDTQYF
V: TRBV5-4
J: TRBJ2-3
size: -
D: -

DNA: TGTGCCAGTAGTTTCTATGGCTACACCTTC
CDR3: CASSFYGYTF
V: TRBV19
J: TRBJ1-2
size: -
D: -

DNA: TGCAGCGTTGAGATATTAAACCGGAATGAAAAACTGTTTTTT
CDR3: CSVEILNRNEKLFF
V: TRBV29-1
J: TRBJ1-4
size: -
D: -

DNA: TGTGCCAGCAGTTACTCCCCAAACAATGAGCAGTTCTTC
CDR3: CASSYSPNNEQFF
V: TRBV6-6
J: TRBJ2-1
size: -
D: -

DNA: TGTGCCAGCAGTGAAAGTCCAGCGGGAGGTTGGGGGGACATTCAGTACTTC
CDR3: CASSESPAGGWGDIQYF
V: TRBV2
J: TRBJ2-4
size: -
D: TRBD2

DNA: TGTGCCAGCTTTCGGGACACAAGCTCTGAAGCTTTCTTT
CDR3: CASFRDTSSEAFF
V: TRBV6-5
J: TRBJ1-1
size: -
D: -

DNA: TGCGCCAGCAGCCCACAGGAGCTCTACGAGCAGTACTTC
CDR3: CASSPQELYEQYF
V: TRBV5-1
J: TRBJ2-7
size: few
D: -

DNA: TGCGCCAGCAGCCAAGAGGGCGGGGGGACTTATGGGGCCAACGTCCTGACTTTC
CDR3: CASSQEGGGTYGANVLTF
V: TRBV4-3
J: TRBJ2-6
size: -
D: TRBD2

DNA: TGTGCCAGCAGCCAAGATCCCGGGAGCCAAGAGACCCAGTACTTC
CDR3: CASSQDPGSQETQYF
V: TRBV14
J: TRBJ2-5
size: -
D: -

DNA: TGTGCCAGCAGCCTACTAGGAGGGATGGCCGGGGAGCTGTTTTTT
CDR3: CASSLLGGMAGELFF
V: TRBV5-4
J: TRBJ2-2
size: -
D: -

DNA: TGCAGCGTTGTCACCCTCTCTGGGGCCAACGTCCTGACTTTC
CDR3: CSVVTLSGANVLTF
V: TRBV29-1
J: TRBJ2-6
size: few
D: -

DNA: TGTGCCAGCAGCAAAGATCCGGCGCAGTACTTC
CDR3: CASSKDPAQYF
V: TRBV21-1
J: TRBJ2-7
size: once
D: -

DNA: TGCGCCAGCAGCTTCCGGCGGGGGGGCCCGAACACCGGGGAGCTGTTTTTT
CDR3: CASSFRRGGPNTGELFF
V: TRBV5-1
J: TRBJ2-2
size: -
D: TRBD2

DNA: TGTGCCAGCAGTGAAGGTGATAACTATGGCTACACCTTC
CDR3: CASSEGDNYGYTF
V: TRBV2
J: TRBJ1-2
size: -
D: -

DNA: TGTGCCAGCAGGGGTTTGAGCTACGAGCAGTACTTC
CDR3: CASRGLSYEQYF
V: TRBV6-5
J: TRBJ2-7
size: -
D: -

DNA: TGCGCCAGCAGCTTGGATGTAGGCCTCATCTATGGCTACACCTTC
CDR3: CASSLDVGLIYGYTF
V: TRBV5-1
J: TRBJ1-2
size: -
D: -

DNA: TGTGCCAGCAGCAGGGGCTGGGGGGAGCTGTTTTTT
CDR3: CASSRGWGELFF
V: TRBV6-1
J: TRBJ2-2
size: -
D: -

DNA: TGTGCCAGCAGCTTGCCGGACAGATACGAGCAGTACTTC
CDR3: CASSLPDRYEQYF
V: TRBV5-6
J: TRBJ2-7
size: few
D: -

DNA: TGTGCCATCAGTGGACAGGGAGATTCACCCCTCCACTTT
CDR3: CAISGQGDSPLHF
V: TRBV10-3
J: TRBJ1-6
size: few
D: TRBD1

DNA: TGTGCCAGCAGTTTCGGGACAGGGGATAATCAGCCCCAGCATTTT
CDR3: CASSFGTGDNQPQHF
V: TRBV28
J: TRBJ1-5
size: -
D: TRBD1

DNA: TGTGCCAGCAGCGGGGGACGGTACCAAGAGACCCAGTACTTC
CDR3: CASSGGRYQETQYF
V: TRBV7-2
J: TRBJ2-5
size: -
D: -

DNA: TGCGCCAGCAGCTTCGGACTAGCGAGATCCCTGGAGACCCAGTACTTC
CDR3: CASSFGLARSLETQYF
V: TRBV5-1
J: TRBJ2-5
size: -
D: TRBD2

DNA: TGTGCCAGCGCCAGCGGGACTAGGTCCTCCTACGAGCAGTACTTC
CDR3: CASASGTRSSYEQYF
V: TRBV7-2
J: TRBJ2-7
size: -
D: TRBD2

DNA: TGTGCCAGCAGCTTAGCCTTTAATAGCGGGATGGTAAGAGAGACCCAGTACTTC
CDR3: CASSLAFNSGMVRETQYF
V: TRBV7-2
J: TRBJ2-5
size: -
D: TRBD2

DNA: TGCAGTGCTTACGACAGGGGGGGCTACACCTTC
CDR3: CSAYDRGGYTF
V: TRBV20-1
J: TRBJ1-2
size: -
D: TRBD1

DNA: TGTGCCAGCAGTGCTGAGTCCCGCGGACGCGAGCAGTACTTC
CDR3: CASSAESRGREQYF
V: TRBV27
J: TRBJ2-7
size: -
D: -

DNA: TGCGCCAGCAGCCAACCCCAGGGCGGAGGGAACTATGGCTACACCTTC
CDR3: CASSQPQGGGNYGYTF
V: TRBV4-1
J: TRBJ1-2
size: -
D: -

DNA: TGTGCCAGCAGTTTAGTGGAGGGTGGCAACACTGAAGCTTTCTTT
CDR3: CASSLVEGGNTEAFF
V: TRBV28
J: TRBJ1-1
size: -
D: -

DNA: TGCGCCAGCAGCGAATCCGGGGGGGTTGAGACCCAGTACTTC
CDR3: CASSESGGVETQYF
V: TRBV4-1
J: TRBJ2-5
size: -
D: TRBD2

DNA: TGTGCCACCAGCAGAGATAGGAGGGGACGTGGACAGGTCCAAGAGACCCAGTACTTC
CDR3: CATSRDRRGRGQVQETQYF
V: TRBV15
J: TRBJ2-5
size: few
D: -

DNA: TGTGCCAGCAGCGAGACAGGTTCTAAGATAGGCATCTATGGCTACACCTTC
CDR3: CASSETGSKIGIYGYTF
V: TRBV7-3
J: TRBJ1-2
size: -
D: -

DNA: TGTGCCGGCGGGACAGGGGCGTCTGGGGAGCAGTTCTTC
CDR3: CAGGTGASGEQFF
V: TRBV2
J: TRBJ2-1
size: few
D: TRBD1

DNA: TGTGCCAGCAGAGAGGGGGCGGGGGTTTCCTACAATGAGCAGTTCTTC
CDR3: CASREGAGVSYNEQFF
V: TRBV7-9
J: TRBJ2-1
size: few
D: -